Listed below are T cell receptor beta chains from one sample, sequenced in a study of T cell clones after liver transplantation. The protocol was immunoSEQ multiplex PCR, while the TCRdb copy is restricted to in-frame clones and leaves out a portion. Seen here are approximately 70,000 clones, 80% to 85% observed once, and the top ten hold under 2.5%. The source was CD4+ T cells from blood, collected less than 50 months after liver transplant. The source of these receptors is a human patient who received a liver transplant. Some T cells here may be from the graft donor. Both conserved end residues are trimmed from each CDR3.

j_call,v_call,cdr3_length,cdr3_aa
TRBJ2-3,TRBV7-2,11,ASSIGSTDTQY
TRBJ2-5,TRBV2,12,ASSPDRAQETQY
TRBJ1-5,TRBV7-9,12,ASTQGYGNQPQH
TRBJ2-2,TRBV5-1,14,ASSWTGTKNTGELF
TRBJ1-3,TRBV4-2,15,ASSQGKITGSGNTIY
TRBJ2-2,TRBV6-5,14,ASSYSMSGEFGELF
TRBJ2-1,TRBV18,10,ASSPDGPPHF
TRBJ1-6,TRBV11-2,14,ASSLEGSSYNSPLH
TRBJ1-6,TRBV19,13,ASSRSSSYNSPLH
TRBJ2-7,TRBV10-3,11,AIRLQGADEQY
TRBJ1-4,TRBV7-9,12,ASSFGTAGEKLF
TRBJ2-5,TRBV14,11,ASRWSGEQTQY
TRBJ2-5,TRBV10-3,11,AIKGQLQETQY
TRBJ2-7,TRBV5-1,12,ASSWGTAHYEQY
TRBJ1-1,TRBV7-3,11,ASSSQENTEAF
TRBJ2-1,TRBV12-5,17,ASGLSDFGGNLNYNEQF
TRBJ2-3,TRBV19,12,ASSGWGPTDTQY
TRBJ2-7,TRBV12-5,9,ASSSREEQY
TRBJ2-4,TRBV6-6,14,ASSSRDRGRGNIQY
TRBJ2-3,TRBV7-2,11,ASSPRFTDTQY
TRBJ2-7,TRBV7-9,12,ASSLSRSDYEQY
TRBJ2-2,TRBV12-2,16,ASRLSVIGGLDTGELF
TRBJ1-5,TRBV4-2,18,ASSQDSHSDPRQGYQPQH
TRBJ2-1,TRBV6-5,14,ASSYSPSGSEREQF
TRBJ2-4,TRBV11-1,12,ASSLDLAKNIQY
TRBJ2-7,TRBV5-4,14,ASSFSRGTGMEEQY
TRBJ2-5,TRBV7-6,13,ASSSARGSQETQY
TRBJ2-5,TRBV6-6,10,ASRTGGVRKY
TRBJ1-1,TRBV4-3,12,ASSQLTGDTEAF
TRBJ2-3,TRBV15,16,ATSRDPPASGRADTQY
TRBJ2-3,TRBV29-1,12,SVASGSGTDTQY
TRBJ2-3,TRBV5-5,14,ASSLLERGGTDTQY
TRBJ1-2,TRBV19,12,ASSPQRGADGYT